This TCR beta chain was recorded in a study of OX40 agonist ivuxolimab in advanced cancers. The method was immunoSEQ multiplex PCR; TCRdb's version includes in-frame clones alone and lacks a portion of them. The repertoire holds fewer than 45,000 clones, with over 60% as singletons. CDR1 and CDR2 from the germline V gene are MNHNY and SVGAGI (reference sequence). The CDR3 runs 13 residues. V was trimmed by 4 bases and J by 2 bases, leaving 8 bases between them. J is TRBJ1-1 and V is TRBV6-6; D ambiguous. This clonotype was obtained from an adult with an advanced solid tumor such as melanoma, head and neck, liver or kidney cancer. The sequencing here drew on CD4+ or CD8+ T cells sorted from blood, taken in a trial of the OX40 agonist ivuxolimab. CDR3 amino acids: CASSLLENTEAFF. DNA for the CDR3: TGTGCCAGCAGTTTATTAGAAAACACTGAAGCTTTCTTT.